The T cell receptor (beta chain) described here comes from a study of glioma-infiltrating T cells. The study, taken as a whole, reports: CDR3 overlap between tissue and blood was very small. Non-neoplastic patients had below-expected tissue-blood divergence, while all gliomas exceeded expectation.

Germline lookup yields CDR1 MNHNS and CDR2 SASEGT. This CDR3 is built from 16 residues. The germline V and J ends were trimmed by 6 bases and 7 bases, with 19 bases remaining between them. The iRepertoire nested amplicon-rescue multiplex PCR amplified TCR alpha and beta CDR3s from RNA. For one-step reverse transcription and amplification, about 90-450 ng of tissue mRNA or PBMC total RNA was used. One entry per CDR3 protein results from TCRdb running MiXCR on the multiplex PCR reads. The table lists 100,000 to 150,000 distinct CDR3 sequences, about 25% of them singletons. A few counts support this clonotype. Its antigen is still unknown.

Sequencing was done on a sample of glioma tissue, nonneoplastic brain tissue, or PBMCs (not recorded which). This clonotype was sampled from a human donor with low-grade glioma or glioblastoma, undergoing nonglioma brain surgery, or in good health (not recorded which). The chain uses TRBV6-1 and TRBJ1-6; D ambiguous. The CDR3 DNA is TGTGCCAGCAGCACCGCGGCAATGGGCGGCAATTCACCCCTCCACTTT. Translation: CASSTAAMGGNSPLHF.